This T cell receptor (beta chain) was captured in a study of PD-1 blockade in classical Hodgkin lymphoma. General study points: CD4+ TCR diversity, unlike CD8+, rose significantly by C4D1. Whatever underlies the repertoire differences (possibly disease activity or prior therapy) remains undefined.

Measured with immunoSEQ multiplex PCR; TCRdb has only the in-frame clones, and not every one. The table has about 31,000 clones, 82% seen once. As to time point: cycle 4 day 1 (C4D1), after about 6 weeks of nivolumab. Every patient relapsed after autologous stem cell transplantation, and brentuximab vedotin exposure varied. On this clone itself: Antigen: not known.

CDR3 length equals 12 residues. V shed 6 bases and J shed 5 bases, with 10 bases lying between them. Germline V gives CDR1 LNHNV, CDR2 YYDKDF (reference sequence). The chain employs TRBV15 and TRBJ2-5, with D possibly being TRBD2 (5 bases). The origin of this receptor is a human donor with classical Hodgkin lymphoma. The sequencing used peripheral blood mononuclear cells (PBMCs), collected before the fourth cycle of nivolumab. For the CDR3, the DNA is TGTGCCACCAGGGGAGAAAGGGAGACCCAGTACTTC. This gives the protein CATRGERETQYF.